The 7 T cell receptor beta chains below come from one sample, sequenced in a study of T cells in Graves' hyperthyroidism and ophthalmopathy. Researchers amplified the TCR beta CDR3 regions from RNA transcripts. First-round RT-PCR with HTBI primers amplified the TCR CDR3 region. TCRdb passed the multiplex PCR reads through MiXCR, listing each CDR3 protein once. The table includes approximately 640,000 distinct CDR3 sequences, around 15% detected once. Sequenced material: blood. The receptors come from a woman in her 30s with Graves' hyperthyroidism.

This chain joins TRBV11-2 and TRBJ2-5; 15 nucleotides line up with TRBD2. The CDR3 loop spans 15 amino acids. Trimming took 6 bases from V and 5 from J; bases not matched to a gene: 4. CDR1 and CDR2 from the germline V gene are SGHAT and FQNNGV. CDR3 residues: CASRRTSGRVETQYF. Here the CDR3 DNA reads TGTGCCAGCAGACGGACTAGCGGGAGGGTTGAGACCCAGTACTTC. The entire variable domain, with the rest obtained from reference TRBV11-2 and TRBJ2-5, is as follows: EAGVAQSPRYKIIEKRQSVAFWCNPISGHATLYWYQQILGQGPKLLIQFQNNGVVDDSQLPKDRFSAERLKGVDSTLKIQPAKLEDSAVYLCASRRTSGRVETQYFGPGTRLLVL.

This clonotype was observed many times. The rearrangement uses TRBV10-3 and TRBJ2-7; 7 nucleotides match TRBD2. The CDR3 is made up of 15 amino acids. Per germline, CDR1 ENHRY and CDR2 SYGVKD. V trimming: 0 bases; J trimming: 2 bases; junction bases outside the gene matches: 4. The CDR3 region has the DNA TGTGCCATCAGTGAGTCGACTAGCCGCCCCTACGAGCAGTACTTC. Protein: CAISESTSRPYEQYF.

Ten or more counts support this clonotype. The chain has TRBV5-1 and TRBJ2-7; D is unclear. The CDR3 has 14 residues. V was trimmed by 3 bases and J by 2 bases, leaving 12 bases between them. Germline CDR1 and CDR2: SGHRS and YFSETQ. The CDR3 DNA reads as TGCGCCAGCAGCTGGACCGGGTCCACCTACGAGCAGTACTTC. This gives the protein CASSWTGSTYEQYF.

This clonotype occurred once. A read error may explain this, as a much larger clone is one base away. CDR3 in amino acids: CASSSTRKGNQPQHF. CDR3 sequence (DNA): TGTGCCAGCAGCTCCACTAGGAAAGGCAATCAGCCCCAGCATTTT. The J gene is TRBJ1-5, the V gene TRBV28; D remains unclear. The V end was cut by 6 bases, the J end by 2 bases, with 14 bases between. This CDR3 has 15 residues. Germline CDR1 MDHEN, CDR2 SYDVKM.

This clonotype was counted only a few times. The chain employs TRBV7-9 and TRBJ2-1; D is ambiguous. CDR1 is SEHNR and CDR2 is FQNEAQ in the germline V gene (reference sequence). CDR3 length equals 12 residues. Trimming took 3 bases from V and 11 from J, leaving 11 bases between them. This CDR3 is CASSFDLLQQFF. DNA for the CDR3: TGTGCCAGCAGCTTCGACCTATTACAGCAGTTCTTC. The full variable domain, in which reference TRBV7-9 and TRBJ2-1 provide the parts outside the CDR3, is DTGVSQNPRHKITKRGQNVTFRCDPISEHNRLYWYRQTLGQGPEFLTYFQNEAQLEKSRLLSDRFSAERPKGSFSTLEIQRTEQGDSAMYLCASSFDLLQQFFGPGTRLTVL.

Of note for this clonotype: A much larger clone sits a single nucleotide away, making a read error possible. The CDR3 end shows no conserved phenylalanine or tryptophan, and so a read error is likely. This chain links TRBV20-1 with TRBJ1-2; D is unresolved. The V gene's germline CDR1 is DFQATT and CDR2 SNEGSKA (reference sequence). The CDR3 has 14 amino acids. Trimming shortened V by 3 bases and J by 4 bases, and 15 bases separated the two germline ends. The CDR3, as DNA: TGCAGTGCTAGTCATTCCCGTGGATCCTATGGCTACACCCTC. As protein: CSASHSRGSYGYTL.

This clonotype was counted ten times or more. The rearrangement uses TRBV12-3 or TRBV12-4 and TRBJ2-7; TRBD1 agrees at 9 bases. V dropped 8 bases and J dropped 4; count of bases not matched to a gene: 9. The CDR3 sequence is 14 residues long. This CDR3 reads CASGGSQGAYEQYF. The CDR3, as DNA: TGTGCCAGCGGGGGTTCACAGGGGGCTTACGAGCAGTACTTC.